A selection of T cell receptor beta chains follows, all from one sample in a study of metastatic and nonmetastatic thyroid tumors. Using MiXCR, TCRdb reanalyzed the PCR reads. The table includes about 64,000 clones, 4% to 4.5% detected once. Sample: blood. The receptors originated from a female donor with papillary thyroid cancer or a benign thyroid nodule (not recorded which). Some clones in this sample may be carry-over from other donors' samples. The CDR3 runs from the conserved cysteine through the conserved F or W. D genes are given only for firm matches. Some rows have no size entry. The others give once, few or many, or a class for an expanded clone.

CDR3 protein: CASSLGYSQKVTEAFF
CDR3 DNA: TGTGCCAGCAGCTTAGGTTACAGCCAGAAAGTCACTGAAGCTTTCTTT
clone size: many
D gene: NA
V gene: TRBV11-2
J gene: TRBJ1-1

CDR3 protein: CASSDPGRLAYNEQFF
CDR3 DNA: TGTGCCAGCAGTGATCCTGGACGCCTGGCCTACAATGAGCAGTTCTTC
clone size: many
D gene: NA
V gene: TRBV6-1
J gene: TRBJ2-1

CDR3 protein: CASSPNSGNTIYF
CDR3 DNA: TGTGCCAGTAGTCCCAACTCTGGAAACACCATATATTTT
clone size: many
D gene: NA
V gene: TRBV19
J gene: TRBJ1-3

CDR3 protein: CASSLTGGTGPNTGELFF
CDR3 DNA: TGTGCCAGCAGCTTAACTGGAGGGACAGGGCCGAACACCGGGGAGCTGTTTTTT
clone size: NA
D gene: TRBD1
V gene: TRBV7-3
J gene: TRBJ2-2

CDR3 protein: CASSLGPTRQQETQYF
CDR3 DNA: TGCGCCAGCAGCTTGGGACCGACGAGGCAGCAAGAGACCCAGTACTTC
clone size: many
D gene: NA
V gene: TRBV5-1
J gene: TRBJ2-5

CDR3 protein: CASRYPLGGTEAFF
CDR3 DNA: TGTGCCAGCAGGTACCCCTTGGGGGGGACTGAAGCTTTCTTT
clone size: many
D gene: NA
V gene: TRBV28
J gene: TRBJ1-1

CDR3 protein: CASGGQGAIETQYF
CDR3 DNA: TGTGCCAGCGGCGGACAGGGGGCGATTGAGACCCAGTACTTC
clone size: many
D gene: TRBD1
V gene: TRBV2
J gene: TRBJ2-5

CDR3 protein: CASRREVAGSSYEQYF
CDR3 DNA: TGTGCCAGCAGGCGGGAAGTAGCGGGGAGCTCCTACGAGCAGTACTTC
clone size: many
D gene: TRBD2
V gene: TRBV6-1
J gene: TRBJ2-7

CDR3 protein: CAGSLWVSRTSGRGELLF
CDR3 DNA: TGTGCCGGCAGTTTATGGGTCTCACGGACTAGCGGGAGAGGGGAGCTGCTTTTT
clone size: few
D gene: TRBD2
V gene: TRBV27
J gene: TRBJ2-2

CDR3 protein: CASRRRGASPLHF
CDR3 DNA: TGTGCCAGCAGAAGGAGGGGGGCTTCACCCCTCCACTTT
clone size: medium-sized
D gene: NA
V gene: TRBV6-1
J gene: TRBJ1-6

CDR3 protein: CASSENYGGSDVMTF
CDR3 DNA: TGTGCCAGCAGTGAAAATTACGGTGGCTCGGACGTCATGACTTTC
clone size: NA
D gene: NA
V gene: TRBV6-1
J gene: TRBJ2-6

CDR3 protein: CAITKGSSYEQYF
CDR3 DNA: TGTGCCATCACGAAGGGCTCATCATACGAGCAGTACTTC
clone size: many
D gene: NA
V gene: TRBV10-3
J gene: TRBJ2-7

CDR3 protein: CASSSGTGRETQYF
CDR3 DNA: TGTGCCAGCTCATCCGGGACAGGGAGGGAGACCCAGTACTTC
clone size: NA
D gene: TRBD1
V gene: TRBV18
J gene: TRBJ2-5

CDR3 protein: CASTYYAHDTGKPNEQFF
CDR3 DNA: TGTGCCAGCACTTATTACGCCCATGACACGGGAAAACCCAATGAGCAGTTCTTC
clone size: NA
D gene: NA
V gene: TRBV6-5
J gene: TRBJ2-1

CDR3 protein: CATSTSGADYEQYF
CDR3 DNA: TGTGCCACCAGCACGTCCGGGGCCGACTACGAGCAGTACTTC
clone size: many
D gene: NA
V gene: TRBV15
J gene: TRBJ2-7

CDR3 protein: CASSERWEQYF
CDR3 DNA: TGTGCCAGCAGTGAGCGATGGGAGCAGTACTTC
clone size: many
D gene: NA
V gene: TRBV28
J gene: TRBJ2-7

CDR3 protein: CASSPLAGWEETRYF
CDR3 DNA: TGTGCCAGCTCACCACTAGCGGGATGGGAAGAGACCCGGTACTTC
clone size: once
D gene: TRBD2
V gene: TRBV18
J gene: TRBJ2-5

CDR3 protein: CASSRITGVGNTEAFF
CDR3 DNA: TGTGCCAGTAGTAGGATAACAGGGGTAGGAAACACTGAAGCTTTCTTT
clone size: many
D gene: TRBD1
V gene: TRBV19
J gene: TRBJ1-1

CDR3 protein: CASSIQGQIGDTQYF
CDR3 DNA: TGTGCCAGCAGCATCCAGGGACAGATCGGGGATACGCAGTATTTT
clone size: many
D gene: TRBD1
V gene: TRBV6-1
J gene: TRBJ2-3

CDR3 protein: CSARGGQANYCYTF
CDR3 DNA: TGCAGTGCTAGAGGGGGACAGGCTAACTATTGCTACACCTTC
clone size: few
D gene: TRBD1
V gene: TRBV20-1
J gene: TRBJ1-2

CDR3 protein: CASSREANTEAFF
CDR3 DNA: TGTGCCAGCAGTCGTGAGGCGAACACTGAAGCTTTCTTT
clone size: many
D gene: NA
V gene: TRBV2
J gene: TRBJ1-1

CDR3 protein: CASSLHATQYF
CDR3 DNA: TGTGCCAGCAGCTTACACGCTACCCAGTACTTC
clone size: many
D gene: NA
V gene: TRBV7-2
J gene: TRBJ2-5

CDR3 protein: CASSLESRGVGYTF
CDR3 DNA: TGTGCCAGCAGCTTAGAGAGCCGTGGGGTTGGATACACATTC
clone size: few
D gene: NA
V gene: TRBV7-9
J gene: TRBJ1-2

CDR3 protein: CASRQGDTEAFF
CDR3 DNA: TGCGCCAGCCGCCAGGGGGACACTGAAGCTTTCTTT
clone size: many
D gene: TRBD1
V gene: TRBV10-2
J gene: TRBJ1-1

CDR3 protein: CASSRGTGATNAEAFF
CDR3 DNA: TGTGCCAGCAGCCGCGGGACAGGGGCTACGAACGCTGAAGCTTTCTTT
clone size: few
D gene: TRBD1
V gene: TRBV3-1
J gene: TRBJ1-1

CDR3 protein: CTSSGRVDRPLHF
CDR3 DNA: TGTACCAGCAGCGGCAGGGTGGACAGACCCCTCCACTTT
clone size: few
D gene: NA
V gene: TRBV7-8
J gene: TRBJ1-6

CDR3 protein: CASSLPVGGDTQYF
CDR3 DNA: TGTGCCAGCAGCTTACCCGTGGGGGGAGATACGCAGTATTTT
clone size: many
D gene: NA
V gene: TRBV11-3
J gene: TRBJ2-3

CDR3 protein: CASSLGDRQLTEAFF
CDR3 DNA: TGTGCCAGCAGCTTGGGAGACAGGCAGCTGACTGAAGCTTTCTTT
clone size: many
D gene: NA
V gene: TRBV5-5
J gene: TRBJ1-1

CDR3 protein: CASSGPLNQPQHF
CDR3 DNA: TGTGCCAGCAGTGGACCCCTGAATCAGCCCCAGCATTTT
clone size: medium-sized
D gene: NA
V gene: TRBV28
J gene: TRBJ1-5

CDR3 protein: CSARDNGNTGELFF
CDR3 DNA: TGCAGTGCTAGAGATAACGGTAACACCGGGGAGCTGTTTTTT
clone size: few
D gene: NA
V gene: TRBV20-1
J gene: TRBJ2-2

CDR3 protein: CANSLGQRNTGELFF
CDR3 DNA: TGCGCCAACAGCTTAGGGCAGAGGAACACCGGGGAGCTGTTTTTT
clone size: NA
D gene: NA
V gene: TRBV5-1
J gene: TRBJ2-2

CDR3 protein: CASSFPVENTEAFF
CDR3 DNA: TGTGCCAGCAGCTTTCCAGTCGAGAACACTGAAGCTTTCTTT
clone size: many
D gene: NA
V gene: TRBV12-3/TRBV12-4
J gene: TRBJ1-1

CDR3 protein: CASSLEGLGAELFF
CDR3 DNA: TGTGCCAGCAGCTTGGAAGGGTTAGGCGCTGAGCTGTTTTTT
clone size: NA
D gene: NA
V gene: TRBV7-9
J gene: TRBJ2-2

CDR3 protein: CSARRYSNQPQHF
CDR3 DNA: TGCAGTGCTAGAAGGTATAGCAATCAGCCCCAGCATTTT
clone size: few
D gene: NA
V gene: TRBV20-1
J gene: TRBJ1-5

CDR3 protein: CASSPGGTEQYF
CDR3 DNA: TGTGCCAGCAGCCCGGGGGGAACCGAGCAGTACTTC
clone size: few
D gene: TRBD2
V gene: TRBV28
J gene: TRBJ2-7

CDR3 protein: CASSLVGSTDTQYF
CDR3 DNA: TGTGCCAGCAGCTTGGTTGGTAGCACAGATACGCAGTATTTT
clone size: many
D gene: NA
V gene: TRBV5-4
J gene: TRBJ2-3

CDR3 protein: CASRTQGNQPQHF
CDR3 DNA: TGTGCCAGCAGAACGCAGGGAAATCAGCCCCAGCATTTT
clone size: NA
D gene: NA
V gene: TRBV2
J gene: TRBJ1-5

CDR3 protein: CASSIGSGSGELFF
CDR3 DNA: TGTGCCAGTAGTATAGGATCTGGGTCCGGGGAGCTGTTTTTT
clone size: few
D gene: NA
V gene: TRBV19
J gene: TRBJ2-2

CDR3 protein: CASSGNLQETQYF
CDR3 DNA: TGTGCCAGCAGTGGTAATCTCCAAGAGACCCAGTACTTC
clone size: many
D gene: NA
V gene: TRBV2
J gene: TRBJ2-5

CDR3 protein: CASSLRLAGGKEQYF
CDR3 DNA: TGTGCCAGCAGCCTCCGACTAGCGGGAGGAAAAGAGCAGTACTTC
clone size: many
D gene: TRBD2
V gene: TRBV11-3
J gene: TRBJ2-7

CDR3 protein: CASGLRDRAYTF
CDR3 DNA: TGTGCCAGCGGCCTCCGGGACAGGGCCTACACCTTC
clone size: many
D gene: TRBD1
V gene: TRBV28
J gene: TRBJ1-2

CDR3 protein: CASSQDTGSTQYF
CDR3 DNA: TGTGCCAGCAGCCAAGACACCGGATCGACCCAGTACTTC
clone size: many
D gene: NA
V gene: TRBV3-1
J gene: TRBJ2-5

CDR3 protein: CASSGTVNTEAFF
CDR3 DNA: TGTGCCAGCAGCGGGACGGTGAACACTGAAGCTTTCTTT
clone size: many
D gene: NA
V gene: TRBV12-3/TRBV12-4
J gene: TRBJ1-1

CDR3 protein: CASRTRTGQGEQFF
CDR3 DNA: TGCGCCAGCAGGACTCGGACAGGGCAAGGTGAGCAGTTCTTC
clone size: many
D gene: TRBD1
V gene: TRBV5-1
J gene: TRBJ2-1

CDR3 protein: CASSHYPGLAATTQYF
CDR3 DNA: TGTGCCAGCAGTCACTACCCGGGACTAGCGGCGACTACGCAGTATTTT
clone size: few
D gene: TRBD2
V gene: TRBV6-5
J gene: TRBJ2-3

CDR3 protein: CASIFSISVSPTNEQFF
CDR3 DNA: TGTGCCAGCATTTTTTCCATAAGCGTAAGTCCCACGAATGAGCAGTTCTTC
clone size: few
D gene: NA
V gene: TRBV6-5
J gene: TRBJ2-1

CDR3 protein: CASRSGQGNQPQHF
CDR3 DNA: TGTGCCAGCAGAAGCGGACAGGGCAATCAGCCCCAGCATTTT
clone size: NA
D gene: TRBD1
V gene: TRBV2
J gene: TRBJ1-5

CDR3 protein: CAWSVKEGSEQFF
CDR3 DNA: TGTGCCTGGAGTGTCAAGGAGGGGAGTGAGCAGTTCTTC
clone size: many
D gene: NA
V gene: TRBV30
J gene: TRBJ2-1

CDR3 protein: CSARGVRSRGLGTEAFF
CDR3 DNA: TGCAGTGCTAGAGGTGTCCGAAGTCGGGGCTTGGGAACTGAAGCTTTCTTT
clone size: many
D gene: NA
V gene: TRBV20-1
J gene: TRBJ1-1

CDR3 protein: CASKNAAGPYSPLHF
CDR3 DNA: TGTGCCAGCAAAAACGCGGCGGGACCCTATTCACCCCTCCACTTT
clone size: many
D gene: NA
V gene: TRBV28
J gene: TRBJ1-6

CDR3 protein: CSALLDGYQPQHF
CDR3 DNA: TGCAGTGCACTTTTGGACGGTTATCAGCCCCAGCATTTT
clone size: NA
D gene: NA
V gene: TRBV20-1
J gene: TRBJ1-5

CDR3 protein: CASSPGAATLGETQYF
CDR3 DNA: TGTGCCAGCAGCCCCGGCGCGGCGACTTTAGGGGAGACCCAGTACTTC
clone size: many
D gene: NA
V gene: TRBV3-1
J gene: TRBJ2-5

CDR3 protein: CASSPPPGAGPYTQYF
CDR3 DNA: TGTGCTAGCAGCCCCCCGCCGGGGGCGGGCCCATATACGCAGTATTTT
clone size: NA
D gene: NA
V gene: TRBV2
J gene: TRBJ2-3

CDR3 protein: CASTSTSGSWDVHEQFF
CDR3 DNA: TGTGCCAGCACCTCGACTAGCGGGTCGTGGGATGTCCATGAGCAGTTCTTC
clone size: many
D gene: TRBD2
V gene: TRBV27
J gene: TRBJ2-1

CDR3 protein: CASSRDSDTGELFF
CDR3 DNA: TGTGCCAGCAGTAGGGACAGCGATACCGGGGAGCTGTTTTTT
clone size: NA
D gene: TRBD1
V gene: TRBV14
J gene: TRBJ2-2

CDR3 protein: CASSSGQQSSYNSPLHF
CDR3 DNA: TGTGCCAGCAGCTCGGGACAGCAAAGCTCCTATAATTCACCCCTCCACTTT
clone size: many
D gene: TRBD1
V gene: TRBV5-4
J gene: TRBJ1-6

CDR3 protein: CASSYGDRGNTIYF
CDR3 DNA: TGTGCCAGCAGTTACGGGGACAGGGGAAACACCATATATTTT
clone size: many
D gene: TRBD1
V gene: TRBV6-1
J gene: TRBJ1-3